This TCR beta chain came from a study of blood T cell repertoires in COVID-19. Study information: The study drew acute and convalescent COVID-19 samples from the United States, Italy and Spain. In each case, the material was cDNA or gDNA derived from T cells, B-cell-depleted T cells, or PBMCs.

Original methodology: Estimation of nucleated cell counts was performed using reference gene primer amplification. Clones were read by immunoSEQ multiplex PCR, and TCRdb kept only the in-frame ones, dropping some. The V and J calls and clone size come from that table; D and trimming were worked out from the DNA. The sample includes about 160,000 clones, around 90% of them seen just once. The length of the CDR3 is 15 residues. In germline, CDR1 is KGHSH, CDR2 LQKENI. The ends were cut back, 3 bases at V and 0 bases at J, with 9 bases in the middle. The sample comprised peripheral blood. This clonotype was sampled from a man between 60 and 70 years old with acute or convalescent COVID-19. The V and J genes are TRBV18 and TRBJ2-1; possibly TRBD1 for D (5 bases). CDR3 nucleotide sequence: TGTGCCAGCTCACCGCGGACAAGCTCCTACAATGAGCAGTTCTTC. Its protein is CASSPRTSSYNEQFF.